This record concerns one T cell receptor beta chain sequence. Germline CDR1 and CDR2: GTSNPN and SVGIG (reference sequence). This CDR3 comprises 15 residues. Trimming took 2 bases from V and 5 from J; bases not matched to a gene: 8. This sample was taken from a study of blood T cell repertoires in COVID-19. For the study at large: Samples of COVID-19 (acute and convalescent) were obtained from the United States, Italy and Spain. Nucleic acid was either cDNA or gDNA, and it came from T cells, B-cell-depleted T cells, or PBMCs.

In the authors' methods: Reference gene primer amplification gave nucleated cell count estimates. Only in-frame clones appear in the TCRdb table, and some are missing; sequencing was by immunoSEQ multiplex PCR. The V and J calls and clone size were taken over from that table, and D and trimming were inferred from the DNA. The sample yields approximately 300,000 clones, over 80% seen once. The V call is TRBV30, the J call TRBJ2-7; 11 nucleotides line up with TRBD1. This receptor was identified in a woman aged 50 to 65 with active or convalescent COVID-19. Sequencing was done on a sample of peripheral blood. This chain's CDR3 is CAWSIGGTGGDEQYF. CDR3 coding DNA: TGTGCCTGGAGTATCGGAGGGACAGGGGGGGACGAGCAGTACTTC.